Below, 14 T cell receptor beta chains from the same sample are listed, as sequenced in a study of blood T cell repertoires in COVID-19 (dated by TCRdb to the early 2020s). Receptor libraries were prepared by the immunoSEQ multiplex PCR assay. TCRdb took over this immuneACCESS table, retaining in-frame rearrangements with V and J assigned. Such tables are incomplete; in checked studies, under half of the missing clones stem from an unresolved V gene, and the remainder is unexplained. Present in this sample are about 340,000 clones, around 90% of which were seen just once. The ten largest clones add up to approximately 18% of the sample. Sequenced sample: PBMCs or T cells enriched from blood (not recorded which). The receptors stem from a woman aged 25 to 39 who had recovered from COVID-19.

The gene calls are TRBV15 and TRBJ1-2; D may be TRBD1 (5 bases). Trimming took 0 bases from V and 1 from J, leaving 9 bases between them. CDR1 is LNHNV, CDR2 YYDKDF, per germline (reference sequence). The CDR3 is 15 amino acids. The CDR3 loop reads CATSRDRGNNYGYTF. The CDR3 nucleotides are TGTGCCACCAGCAGAGATAGGGGTAATAACTATGGCTACACCTTC.

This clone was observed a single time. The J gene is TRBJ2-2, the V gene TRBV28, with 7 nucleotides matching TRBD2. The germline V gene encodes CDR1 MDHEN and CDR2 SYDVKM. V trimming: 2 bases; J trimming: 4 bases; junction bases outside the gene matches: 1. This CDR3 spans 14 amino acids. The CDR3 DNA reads TGTGCCAGCAGTTTAGGGGGGGGCACCGGGGAGCTGTTTTTT. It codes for CASSLGGGTGELFF.

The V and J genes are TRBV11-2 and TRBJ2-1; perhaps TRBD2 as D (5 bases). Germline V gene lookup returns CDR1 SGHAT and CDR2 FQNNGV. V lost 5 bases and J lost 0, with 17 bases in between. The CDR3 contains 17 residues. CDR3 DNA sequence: TGTGCCAGCAGCAGATCTGAGGGCCCGAGCTCCTACAATGAGCAGTTCTTC. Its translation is CASSRSEGPSSYNEQFF.

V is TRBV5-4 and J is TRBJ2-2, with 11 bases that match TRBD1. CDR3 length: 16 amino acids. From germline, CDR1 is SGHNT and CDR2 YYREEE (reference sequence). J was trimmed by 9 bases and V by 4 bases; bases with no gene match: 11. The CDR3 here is CASSTPGQGVPRELFF. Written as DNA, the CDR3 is TGTGCCAGCAGCACGCCGGGACAGGGGGTTCCCCGGGAGCTGTTTTTT.

CDR3 sequence reads: CASSSLGTAYNEQFF. In DNA form, the CDR3 reads TGTGCCAGCAGCTCCCTCGGGACAGCTTACAATGAGCAGTTCTTC. The rearrangement uses TRBV7-3 and TRBJ2-1, with 7 bases identical to TRBD1. The junction had 7 bases not matched to a gene; V was cut back by 4 bases and J by 4 bases. The germline V gene encodes CDR1 SGHTA and CDR2 FQGTGA. The CDR3 consists of 15 residues. The full variable domain, with the rest looked up from reference TRBV7-3 and TRBJ2-1, is GAGVSQTPSNKVTEKGKYVELRCDPISGHTALYWYRQSLGQGPEFLIYFQGTGAADDSGLPNDRFFAVRPEGSVSTLKIQRTERGDSAVYLCASSSLGTAYNEQFFGPGTRLTVL.

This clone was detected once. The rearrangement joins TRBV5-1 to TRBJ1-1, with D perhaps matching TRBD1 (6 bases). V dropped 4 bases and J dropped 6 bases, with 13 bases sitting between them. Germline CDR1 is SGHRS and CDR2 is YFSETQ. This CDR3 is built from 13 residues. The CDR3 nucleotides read TGCGCCAGCAGCCCAATGGACAGACCTGAAGCTTTCTTT. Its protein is CASSPMDRPEAFF.

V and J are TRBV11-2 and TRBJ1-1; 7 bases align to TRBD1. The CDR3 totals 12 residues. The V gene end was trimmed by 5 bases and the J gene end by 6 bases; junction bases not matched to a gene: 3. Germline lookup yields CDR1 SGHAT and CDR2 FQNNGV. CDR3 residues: CASSRDRAEAFF. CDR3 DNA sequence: TGTGCCAGCAGCCGAGACAGGGCTGAAGCTTTCTTT.

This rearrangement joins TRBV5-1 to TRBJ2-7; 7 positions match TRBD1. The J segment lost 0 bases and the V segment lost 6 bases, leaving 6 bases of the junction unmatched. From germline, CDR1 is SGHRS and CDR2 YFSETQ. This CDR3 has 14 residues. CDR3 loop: CASTTGTASYEQYF. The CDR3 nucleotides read TGCGCCAGCACCACCGGGACAGCCTCCTACGAGCAGTACTTC.

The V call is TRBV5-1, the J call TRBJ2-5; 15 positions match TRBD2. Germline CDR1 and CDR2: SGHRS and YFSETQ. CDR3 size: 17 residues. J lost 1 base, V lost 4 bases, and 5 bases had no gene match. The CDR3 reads CASSPQGLAGGQETQYF. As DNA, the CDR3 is TGCGCCAGCAGCCCCCAGGGACTAGCGGGAGGCCAAGAGACCCAGTACTTC.

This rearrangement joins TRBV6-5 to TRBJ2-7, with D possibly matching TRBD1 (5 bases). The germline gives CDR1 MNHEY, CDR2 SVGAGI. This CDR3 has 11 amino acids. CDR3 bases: TGTGCTACATCAGGGTCCTACGAGCAGTACTTC. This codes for CATSGSYEQYF.

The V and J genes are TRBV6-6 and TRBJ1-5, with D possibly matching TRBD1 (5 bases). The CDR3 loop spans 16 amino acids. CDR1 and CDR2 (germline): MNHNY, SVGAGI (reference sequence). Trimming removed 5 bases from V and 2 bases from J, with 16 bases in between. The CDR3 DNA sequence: TGTGCCAGCAGTCCCCCCCGAGACAGAGGCAATCAGCCCCAGCATTTT. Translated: CASSPPRDRGNQPQHF.

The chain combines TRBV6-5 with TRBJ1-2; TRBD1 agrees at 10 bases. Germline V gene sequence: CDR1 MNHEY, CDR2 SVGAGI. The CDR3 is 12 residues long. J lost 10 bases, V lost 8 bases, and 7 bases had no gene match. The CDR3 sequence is CASRRQGAVYTF. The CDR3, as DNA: TGTGCCAGCCGGAGACAGGGGGCGGTCTACACCTTC.

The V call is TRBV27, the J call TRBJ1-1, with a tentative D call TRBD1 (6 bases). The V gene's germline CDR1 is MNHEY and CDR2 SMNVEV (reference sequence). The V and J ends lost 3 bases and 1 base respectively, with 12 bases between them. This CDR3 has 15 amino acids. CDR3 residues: CASSLVPQGNTEAFF. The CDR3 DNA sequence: TGTGCCAGCAGTTTGGTTCCACAGGGGAACACTGAAGCTTTCTTT.

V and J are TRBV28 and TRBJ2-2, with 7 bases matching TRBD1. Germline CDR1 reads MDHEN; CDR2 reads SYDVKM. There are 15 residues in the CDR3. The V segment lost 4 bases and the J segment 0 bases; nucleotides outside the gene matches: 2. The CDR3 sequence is CASSSGGTNTGELFF. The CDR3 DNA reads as TGTGCCAGCAGTTCAGGGGGAACGAACACCGGGGAGCTGTTTTTT.